The 21 T cell receptor beta chains reported below all come from one sample, sequenced in a study of blood T cell repertoires in COVID-19. The repertoire was sequenced with immunoSEQ multiplex PCR; TCRdb's copy has only in-frame clones and lacks some. The table lists around 250,000 clones, over 75% of them singletons. Input material: PBMCs or T cells enriched from blood (not recorded which). The receptor source for this set is a woman aged 35 to 49 who had been exposed to COVID-19.

This clone was seen only a few times. The chain carries TRBV5-4 and TRBJ1-6; D is uncertain. The V gene lost 0 bases and the J gene lost 11 bases, with 9 bases spanning the gap. This CDR3 has 13 amino acids. CDR1 and CDR2 (germline): SGHNT, YYREEE (reference sequence). As DNA, the CDR3 is TGTGCCAGCAGCTTGGCGACGGAGACACCCCTCCACTTT. It yields the protein CASSLATETPLHF.

This chain joins TRBV3-1 (or the pseudogene TRBV3-2) and TRBJ2-3; the match to TRBD1 covers 12 bases. CDR1 LGHDT and CDR2 YNNKEL come from the germline V gene (reference sequence). The CDR3 sequence is 15 residues long. After removal of 4 bases from V and 4 bases from J, the junction contained 3 bases not matched to a gene. The CDR3 reads CASSLGTGGADTQYF. The CDR3, as DNA: TGTGCCAGCAGCCTAGGGACAGGGGGCGCAGATACGCAGTATTTT.

The chain carries TRBV2 and TRBJ2-2; maybe TRBD2 (7 bases). In germline, CDR1 is SNHLY, CDR2 FYNNEI. Trimming removed 4 bases from V and 2 bases from J, with 14 bases in between. The length of the CDR3 is 16 residues. The CDR3 DNA is TGTGCCAGCAGTGTGGGGGCTAGCGGCAACACCGGGGAGCTGTTTTTT. Its translation is CASSVGASGNTGELFF. Drawing the rest from reference TRBV2 and TRBJ2-2, the complete variable domain is EPEVTQTPSHQVTQMGQEVILRCVPISNHLYFYWYRQILGQKVEFLVSFYNNEISEKSEIFDDQFSVERPDGSNFTLKIRSTKLEDSAMYFCASSVGASGNTGELFFGEGSRLTVL.

V is TRBV3-1 (or the pseudogene TRBV3-2) and J is TRBJ1-2; 10 nucleotides match TRBD1. V shed 4 bases, J shed 3 bases, and the junction held 2 bases outside the gene matches. Germline CDR1 and CDR2: LGHDT and YNNKEL (reference sequence). CDR3 size: 14 residues. The DNA for the CDR3 is TGTGCCAGCAGCCCCGGACAGGGGGACTATGGCTACACCTTC. Its translation is CASSPGQGDYGYTF.

V and J are TRBV30 and TRBJ1-2; 7 bases fit TRBD1. CDR1 and CDR2 (germline): GTSNPN, SVGIG (reference sequence). The CDR3 runs 13 residues. The J segment lost 7 bases and the V segment lost 3 bases, leaving 8 bases of the junction unmatched. The CDR3 DNA sequence: TGTGCCTGGAGCCGACAGGGCTGGAGTGGCTACACCTTC. Encoded protein: CAWSRQGWSGYTF.

The rearrangement joins TRBV2 to TRBJ2-5, with a possible D match to TRBD1 (5 bases). Germline V lookup: CDR1 SNHLY, CDR2 FYNNEI. The V end was cut by 6 bases, the J end by 4 bases, with 12 bases between. CDR3 length: 13 amino acids. CDR3 residues: CASRARERETQYF. The CDR3 nucleotides are TGTGCCAGCAGAGCCAGGGAACGAGAGACCCAGTACTTC.

The gene calls are TRBV5-6 and TRBJ2-1; TRBD2 aligns across 7 bases. V lost 2 bases to trimming and J lost 4 bases; unmatched junction nucleotides: 3. CDR3 length: 14 amino acids. Looked up from germline, CDR1 is SGHDT and CDR2 is YYEEEE. The CDR3 DNA reads as TGTGCCAGCAGCTTCCTAGCGGCGTACAATGAGCAGTTCTTC. As protein: CASSFLAAYNEQFF.

V gene TRBV6-4 combines with J gene TRBJ1-5, with D tentatively TRBD1 (5 bases). The V and J ends lost 4 bases and 2 bases respectively, with 18 bases between them. Germline V CDR1 and CDR2: MRHNA, SNTAGT. The CDR3 contains 17 residues. The CDR3: CASSGETGTSGNQPQHF. In DNA form, the CDR3 reads TGTGCCAGCAGTGGGGAAACAGGCACGAGTGGCAATCAGCCCCAGCATTTT.

CDR3 nucleotide sequence: TGTGCCAGCAGCCCAACATTTTGGGACAGGGGTAATGGCTACACCTTC. As protein: CASSPTFWDRGNGYTF. The chain joins TRBV7-9 to TRBJ1-2, with 10 bases matching TRBD1. CDR1 and CDR2 from the germline V gene are SEHNR and FQNEAQ (reference sequence). V was pared by 5 bases and J by 6 bases, with 12 bases of the junction left unmatched. The CDR3 covers 16 residues.

The V and J genes are TRBV20-1 and TRBJ1-2; D unresolved. The germline V and J ends were trimmed by 5 bases and 8 bases, with 9 bases remaining between them. The CDR3 is made up of 10 amino acids. Germline V lookup: CDR1 DFQATT, CDR2 SNEGSKA (reference sequence). The CDR3 loop reads CSASRLGYTF. Written as DNA, the CDR3 is TGCAGTGCTTCGCGCTTGGGCTACACCTTC.

This rearrangement joins TRBV10-3 to TRBJ1-1, with D possibly TRBD1 on 5 matching bases. Trimming cost V 10 bases and J 5 bases, with 14 bases left between them. This CDR3 has 12 amino acids. Germline lookup yields CDR1 ENHRY and CDR2 SYGVKD. Written as DNA, the CDR3 is TGTGCCACACAGGTGATAGGGACTGAAGCTTTCTTT. The encoded protein is CATQVIGTEAFF.

The genes are TRBV4-3 and TRBJ2-4; 8 nucleotides agree with TRBD2. Germline V gene data show CDR1 as LGHNA and CDR2 as YSLEER. V lost 0 bases, J lost 0 bases, and 7 bases stayed unmatched. CDR3 size: 18 residues. The DNA for the CDR3 is TGCGCCAGCAGCCAAGAAGGGACTAGGTCCCTAGCCAAAAACATTCAGTACTTC. This gives the protein CASSQEGTRSLAKNIQYF.

The chain links TRBV9 to TRBJ2-3; no firm D call. Between the trimmed V and J ends, which lost 4 bases and 6 bases, there was a span of 12 bases. From germline, CDR1 is SGDLS and CDR2 YYNGEE. This CDR3 comprises 13 residues. The CDR3 here is CASSQSGRDTQYF. In DNA, the CDR3 is TGTGCCAGCAGCCAAAGTGGGCGTGATACGCAGTATTTT.

The gene calls are TRBV7-2 and TRBJ2-1; no clear D. Looked up from germline, CDR1 is SGHTA and CDR2 is FQGNSA. The CDR3 spans 11 residues. V lost 6 bases to trimming and J lost 6 bases, with 6 bases between them. The CDR3 is CASSPTNEQFF. DNA for the CDR3: TGTGCCAGCAGTCCTACCAATGAGCAGTTCTTC.

In its sample, this clone was seen once. The chain links TRBV9 to TRBJ2-7; a possible D gene is TRBD2 (5 bases). CDR3 length equals 14 residues. Between the trimmed V and J ends, which lost 0 bases and 2 bases, there was a span of 9 bases. Germline CDR1 reads SGDLS; CDR2 reads YYNGEE. CDR3 amino acids: CASSVDGVPYEQYF. The CDR3 region has the DNA TGTGCCAGCAGCGTAGACGGGGTACCCTACGAGCAGTACTTC.

V and J are TRBV6-5 and TRBJ1-6; D might be TRBD1 (5 bases). This CDR3 comprises 15 residues. Trimming took off 4 bases at V and 0 bases at J, with 7 bases between the two ends. Per germline, CDR1 MNHEY and CDR2 SVGAGI. The CDR3 DNA reads TGTGCCAGCAGTTTGACAGCCTCCTATAATTCACCCCTCCACTTT. This sequence encodes CASSLTASYNSPLHF.

This chain connects TRBV14 to TRBJ2-3, with a weak D call TRBD2 (6 bases). Trimming took 4 bases from V and 2 from J, leaving 13 bases between them. Germline V gene data show CDR1 as SGHDN and CDR2 as FVKESK. The CDR3 has 15 residues. The CDR3 DNA reads as TGTGCCAGCAGCCCCCTTAGCGGATACACAGATACGCAGTATTTT. Translated: CASSPLSGYTDTQYF. Variable domain in full (rest from reference TRBV14 and TRBJ2-3): EAGVTQFPSHSVIEKGQTVTLRCDPISGHDNLYWYRRVMGKEIKFLLHFVKESKQDESGMPNNRFLAERTGGTYSTLKVQPAELEDSGVYFCASSPLSGYTDTQYFGPGTRLTVL.

The V and J genes are TRBV7-2 and TRBJ2-1, with TRBD2 identical over 10 bases. Germline CDR1 is SGHTA and CDR2 is FQGNSA. The CDR3 loop spans 17 amino acids. Germline trimming cut 3 bases from V and 8 bases from J; bases unmatched to any gene: 13. CDR3 protein: CASSFTLAGGPGDEQFF. CDR3 nucleotide sequence: TGTGCCAGCAGCTTTACCTTAGCGGGGGGCCCCGGGGATGAGCAGTTCTTC.

The chain has TRBV27 and TRBJ2-7, with 8 bases aligning to TRBD2. Per germline, CDR1 MNHEY and CDR2 SMNVEV (reference sequence). Trimming cost V 5 bases and J 3 bases; bases outside gene matches: 12. This CDR3 has 16 residues. CDR3 in amino acids: CASSPGGGLAGYEQYV. As DNA, the CDR3 is TGTGCCAGCAGTCCCGGGGGGGGGCTAGCGGGCTACGAGCAGTACGTC.

The chain couples TRBV6-4 to TRBJ2-7; 9 nucleotides line up with TRBD2. The CDR3 is 17 residues long. The ends lost 2 bases at V and 4 bases at J; junction bases unmatched: 12. Germline CDR1 MRHNA, CDR2 SNTAGT. The CDR3 sequence is CASSDPERMSGRYEQYV. The CDR3 DNA sequence: TGTGCCAGCAGTGACCCCGAAAGGATGAGCGGGAGGTACGAGCAGTACGTC.

The V gene is TRBV10-2, the J gene TRBJ2-1; 7 nucleotides match TRBD2. The length of the CDR3 is 14 residues. The V gene's germline CDR1 is WSHSY and CDR2 SAAADI. V shed 6 bases, J shed 3 bases, and the junction held 5 bases outside the gene matches. The CDR3 reads CASSGTTDYNEQFF. The CDR3 nucleotides read TGCGCCAGCAGCGGGACTACCGACTACAATGAGCAGTTCTTC.